This passage covers 2 T cell receptor beta chains from one sample sequenced in a study of identical twins (dated by TCRdb to 2016 to 2017). Libraries came from 5' RACE. The sequencer was an Illumina HiSeq 2000. TCRdb cleaned the public reads at Q25 with fastp, built clones with MiXCR and kept in-frame beta chains. One record per CDR3 amino acid sequence lists the most common genes and DNA. This sample is represented by 400,000 to 550,000 distinct CDR3 sequences; approximately 14% of them were singletons. The ten biggest clones cover approximately 1% of the sample. Another study also made use of these data, one on yellow fever vaccine responses in identical twins.

Sequenced input: CD4+ T cells sorted from blood. These receptors originate from a woman between 18 and 29 years old in good health.

Of note for this clonotype: Possible read error: a much larger clone is one base away. V and J are TRBV11-2 and TRBJ2-2, with D possibly being TRBD2 (6 bases). The CDR3 spans 17 residues. Germline-derived CDR1 and CDR2 are SGHAT and FQNNGV. As DNA, the CDR3 is TGTTCCAGCAGCTTAGGGCCAGGAGGGAGCTCCGCCGGGGAGCTGTTTTTT. Translation: CSSSLGPGGSSAGELFF.

The V call is TRBV7-2, the J call TRBJ2-7, with D tentatively TRBD2 (6 bases). Trimming left V 0 bases short and J 4 bases short, with 13 bases between. The germline V gene has CDR1 SGHTA and CDR2 FQGNSA. CDR3 length: 15 amino acids. The chain's CDR3 is CASSLAGGRIYEQYF. For the CDR3, the DNA is TGTGCCAGCAGCTTAGCGGGGGGAAGGATTTACGAGCAGTACTTC. Drawing the rest from reference TRBV7-2 and TRBJ2-7, the complete variable domain is GAGVSQSPSNKVTEKGKDVELRCDPISGHTALYWYRQSLGQGLEFLIYFQGNSAPDKSGLPSDRFSAERTGGSVSTLTIQRTQQEDSAVYLCASSLAGGRIYEQYFGPGTRLTVT.